What follows describes a single T cell receptor beta chain. This clonotype was counted many times. Its binding antigen is unknown. Base qualities are missing; no much larger clone stands one base away. The sample belongs to a study of T cell repertoires in cytomegalovirus infection (dated by TCRdb to about 2019). For the study in its entirety: Donor HLA type was relevant to the analysis, because carriage of CMV infection together with the matching HLA type was indicated by public TCR beta signatures. Overall study outcomes, separate from this receptor: The ex vivo response was dominated by HLA-C-restricted CMV-specific TCR beta clonotypes, which also provided the single most frequent clonotype in two of eight donors. Carriers of CMV infection plus the relevant HLA type were discriminated by the cumulative frequency of public TCR beta family members in the study cohort and in an independent roughly 350-donor cohort.

The germline V gene provides CDR1 SGHVS and CDR2 FQNEAQ. The CDR3 covers 15 residues, taking in both the cysteine and the phenylalanine. Just the 45-base CDR3 DNA is kept, in frame starting at base 1. Trimming removed 5 bases from V and 0 bases from J, leaving 14 bases between the germline ends. The reads were generated on an Illumina HiSeq 1500. Using fastp trimming at Q25 and MiXCR clonotype assembly, TCRdb reanalyzed the public sequencing data and kept in-frame beta chains. Here each entry gathers all rows of one CDR3 protein and keeps the most common genes and DNA. A total of roughly 250,000 distinct CDR3 sequences appear in this sample, roughly 20% of them only once. The ten biggest clones cover 15% to 20% of the sample.

The rearrangement combines TRBV7-8 with TRBJ2-7; the D match is possibly TRBD1 or TRBD2, with 5 bases aligned in each. The clonotype originates from a human donor in good health (CMV status not recorded). Some clones in this sample may be carry-over from other donors' samples. The sample comprised CD8+ T cells from PBMCs. The CDR3 has the sequence CASSPRGRSSYEQYF. The nucleotide sequence is TGTGCCAGCAGCCCAAGGGGACGTAGCTCCTACGAGCAGTACTTC.